A selection of T cell receptor beta chains follows, all from one sample in a study of T cell responses to AZD1222 COVID-19 vaccine. TCRdb's copy holds only in-frame clones and misses some; the assay was immunoSEQ multiplex PCR. This table holds under 150,000 clones, approximately 88% found once. Sequenced here: peripheral blood, sampled on day 0 of MenACWY control vaccination. All receptors come from an adult in good health. Each CDR3 is given with its conserved first and last residue. Each record gives: clone size, D gene, V gene, J gene, CDR3 DNA, CDR3 protein. A D gene is named only where the DNA matches it firmly. Rows give clone size only sometimes, using once, few, many, or a class for an expanded clone.

abundance: .; d_gene: .; v_gene: TRBV28; j_gene: TRBJ1-1; CDR3nt: TGTGCCAGCAGACCGGGGCCTTGGAACACTGAAGCTTTCTTT; CDR3aa: CASRPGPWNTEAFF
abundance: .; d_gene: .; v_gene: TRBV6-1; j_gene: TRBJ2-7; CDR3nt: TGTGCCAGCAGTGAATCGGGCACCGGGGAGCAGTACTTC; CDR3aa: CASSESGTGEQYF
abundance: .; d_gene: .; v_gene: TRBV5-1; j_gene: TRBJ2-3; CDR3nt: TGCGCCAGCAGCTTGGGTCCAGAAGGGATCACGCAGTATTTT; CDR3aa: CASSLGPEGITQYF
abundance: .; d_gene: .; v_gene: TRBV2; j_gene: TRBJ1-2; CDR3nt: TGTGCCAGCACCGAGGCACAGGGAGGTGGCTACACCTTC; CDR3aa: CASTEAQGGGYTF
abundance: .; d_gene: .; v_gene: TRBV6-6; j_gene: TRBJ2-2; CDR3nt: TGTGCCAGCAGTACGGACACCGGGGAGCTGTTTTTT; CDR3aa: CASSTDTGELFF
abundance: .; d_gene: TRBD2; v_gene: TRBV30; j_gene: TRBJ2-1; CDR3nt: TGTGCCTGGAGTGTACGATGGCTAGCGGGTCGGAATGAGCAGTTCTTC; CDR3aa: CAWSVRWLAGRNEQFF
abundance: .; d_gene: .; v_gene: TRBV2; j_gene: TRBJ2-3; CDR3nt: TGTGCCAGTAGTTACACAGATACGCAGTATTTT; CDR3aa: CASSYTDTQYF
abundance: .; d_gene: .; v_gene: TRBV11-2; j_gene: TRBJ2-7; CDR3nt: TGTGCCAGCAGACAACAGGGCTACCCGAACGAGCAGTACTTC; CDR3aa: CASRQQGYPNEQYF
abundance: .; d_gene: .; v_gene: TRBV29-1; j_gene: TRBJ2-4; CDR3nt: TGCAGCGTTGCACTCGGGCCTCTAGCCAAAAACATTCAGTACTTC; CDR3aa: CSVALGPLAKNIQYF
abundance: .; d_gene: .; v_gene: TRBV28; j_gene: TRBJ1-2; CDR3nt: TGTGCCAGCAGTCTCCCTCTTAAGGGGGATGGCTACACCTTC; CDR3aa: CASSLPLKGDGYTF
abundance: .; d_gene: .; v_gene: TRBV7-3; j_gene: TRBJ1-4; CDR3nt: TGTGCCAGCAGCCTTCAGGGGCGGTCCAAACTGTTTTTT; CDR3aa: CASSLQGRSKLFF
abundance: .; d_gene: .; v_gene: TRBV2; j_gene: TRBJ1-2; CDR3nt: TGTGCCAGCATGTTCAGGGACGTTAACTATGGCTACACCTTC; CDR3aa: CASMFRDVNYGYTF
abundance: .; d_gene: .; v_gene: TRBV2; j_gene: TRBJ1-1; CDR3nt: TGTGCCAGCAGGAACCGGGAGAACACTGAAGCTTTCTTT; CDR3aa: CASRNRENTEAFF
abundance: few; d_gene: TRBD1; v_gene: TRBV30; j_gene: TRBJ1-2; CDR3nt: TGTGCCTGGAGTACGACAGGGAAGGGCTACACCTTC; CDR3aa: CAWSTTGKGYTF
abundance: .; d_gene: .; v_gene: TRBV30; j_gene: TRBJ2-7; CDR3nt: TGTGCCTGGAGTCCTAGCCTGGGGGGCCACGAGCAGTACTTC; CDR3aa: CAWSPSLGGHEQYF
abundance: .; d_gene: .; v_gene: TRBV18; j_gene: TRBJ1-1; CDR3nt: TGTGCCAGCCAATTAATGGGCCAGGGATTTAACACTGAAGCTTTCTTT; CDR3aa: CASQLMGQGFNTEAFF
abundance: .; d_gene: .; v_gene: TRBV5-1; j_gene: TRBJ1-3; CDR3nt: TGCGCCAGCAGCTTGCGCGACTCTGGAAACACCATATATTTT; CDR3aa: CASSLRDSGNTIYF
abundance: .; d_gene: .; v_gene: TRBV4-1; j_gene: TRBJ1-5; CDR3nt: TGCGCCAGCAGCCCCCCCCATAGCAATCAGCCCCAGCATTTT; CDR3aa: CASSPPHSNQPQHF
abundance: once; d_gene: .; v_gene: TRBV24-1; j_gene: TRBJ2-2; CDR3nt: TGTGCCACCAGTGTGGGGATCTCGAACACCGGGGAGCTGTTTTTT; CDR3aa: CATSVGISNTGELFF
abundance: .; d_gene: TRBD2; v_gene: TRBV5-1; j_gene: TRBJ2-7; CDR3nt: TGCGCCAGCAGCTTGAGCGGGGGTTACGAGCAGTACTTC; CDR3aa: CASSLSGGYEQYF
abundance: .; d_gene: .; v_gene: TRBV27; j_gene: TRBJ1-5; CDR3nt: TGTGCCAGCAGTCCCCACAGGGTCGATCAGCCCCAGCATTTT; CDR3aa: CASSPHRVDQPQHF
abundance: .; d_gene: TRBD1; v_gene: TRBV13; j_gene: TRBJ1-2; CDR3nt: TGTGCCAGCAGCGGAGGGACAGGGGACCCGTATGGCTACACCTTC; CDR3aa: CASSGGTGDPYGYTF
abundance: .; d_gene: .; v_gene: TRBV5-1; j_gene: TRBJ2-3; CDR3nt: TGCGCCAGCAGCTTGGCAGATACGCAGTATTTT; CDR3aa: CASSLADTQYF
abundance: .; d_gene: .; v_gene: TRBV28; j_gene: TRBJ1-2; CDR3nt: TGTGCCAGCATACCCGGGACGGCTAACTATGGCTACACCTTC; CDR3aa: CASIPGTANYGYTF
abundance: once; d_gene: .; v_gene: TRBV10-2; j_gene: TRBJ2-7; CDR3nt: TGCGCCAGCTTCGGACAGTACGAGCAGTACTTC; CDR3aa: CASFGQYEQYF
abundance: .; d_gene: .; v_gene: TRBV29-1; j_gene: TRBJ1-2; CDR3nt: TGCAGCGTTGTGTTAGGGTCCCGGCGGGGCTACACCTTC; CDR3aa: CSVVLGSRRGYTF
abundance: .; d_gene: TRBD1; v_gene: TRBV5-8; j_gene: TRBJ2-7; CDR3nt: TGTGCCAGCAGCTCCCACCCGGGACAGGGTTACGAGCAGTACTTC; CDR3aa: CASSSHPGQGYEQYF
abundance: .; d_gene: TRBD1; v_gene: TRBV6-5; j_gene: TRBJ1-6; CDR3nt: TGTGCCAGCAGCCCCCAGGGGGACTTTGGAAGCCCCCTCCACTTT; CDR3aa: CASSPQGDFGSPLHF
abundance: .; d_gene: .; v_gene: TRBV6-5; j_gene: TRBJ1-5; CDR3nt: TGTGCCAGCAGTTACTCGATACAGGGCAATCAGCCCCAGCATTTT; CDR3aa: CASSYSIQGNQPQHF
abundance: .; d_gene: .; v_gene: TRBV19; j_gene: TRBJ1-3; CDR3nt: TGTGCCAGTACCTCCCCTAAAGGAGGGACCTCTGGAAACACCATATATTTT; CDR3aa: CASTSPKGGTSGNTIYF
abundance: few; d_gene: .; v_gene: TRBV9; j_gene: TRBJ2-7; CDR3nt: TGTGCCAGCAGCGTAGCTGTGTCTGGCTACGAGCAGTACTTC; CDR3aa: CASSVAVSGYEQYF
abundance: .; d_gene: TRBD1; v_gene: TRBV10-3; j_gene: TRBJ2-7; CDR3nt: TGTGCCATCAGTTCGGGACAGGGTGCATACGAGCAGTACTTC; CDR3aa: CAISSGQGAYEQYF
abundance: .; d_gene: .; v_gene: TRBV29-1; j_gene: TRBJ1-1; CDR3nt: TGCAGCGTCACAATAGGGGGTACGGGTGAAGCTTTCTTT; CDR3aa: CSVTIGGTGEAFF
abundance: once; d_gene: .; v_gene: TRBV18; j_gene: TRBJ1-1; CDR3nt: TGTGCCAGCTCACCACCGGTAAGGGTATTGGACACTGAAGCTTTCTTT; CDR3aa: CASSPPVRVLDTEAFF
abundance: .; d_gene: .; v_gene: TRBV30; j_gene: TRBJ2-1; CDR3nt: TGTGCCTGGAGCGCCCCGGTTAGCGGACGTTACAATGAGCAGTTCTTC; CDR3aa: CAWSAPVSGRYNEQFF
abundance: .; d_gene: .; v_gene: TRBV19; j_gene: TRBJ1-5; CDR3nt: TGTGCCAGTAAGCCCTCACAGGGCGCTTATAGCAATCAGCCCCAGCATTTT; CDR3aa: CASKPSQGAYSNQPQHF
abundance: .; d_gene: .; v_gene: TRBV28; j_gene: TRBJ1-5; CDR3nt: TGTGCCAGCTTGGGGGATCAGCCCCAGCATTTT; CDR3aa: CASLGDQPQHF
abundance: .; d_gene: TRBD2; v_gene: TRBV5-1; j_gene: TRBJ2-3; CDR3nt: TGCGCCAGCAGGCAGGGGACTAGGGATACGCAGTATTTT; CDR3aa: CASRQGTRDTQYF
abundance: .; d_gene: .; v_gene: TRBV5-1; j_gene: TRBJ1-2; CDR3nt: TGCGCCAGCAGCGACTTACCCGGGACGACCAAGGCAGGCTACACCTTC; CDR3aa: CASSDLPGTTKAGYTF
abundance: .; d_gene: .; v_gene: TRBV9; j_gene: TRBJ1-4; CDR3nt: TGTGCCAGCAGCGTAGGGCAGAATAATGAAAAACTGTTTTTT; CDR3aa: CASSVGQNNEKLFF
abundance: .; d_gene: TRBD2; v_gene: TRBV6-6; j_gene: TRBJ2-5; CDR3nt: TGTGCCAGCAGCCGTGGACTAGCGGGATTGGGGGAGACCCAGTACTTC; CDR3aa: CASSRGLAGLGETQYF
abundance: .; d_gene: TRBD2; v_gene: TRBV27; j_gene: TRBJ2-3; CDR3nt: TGTGCCAGCAGTCCATTGACTAGCGCCCCAGATACGCAGTATTTT; CDR3aa: CASSPLTSAPDTQYF
abundance: .; d_gene: .; v_gene: TRBV6-5; j_gene: TRBJ2-7; CDR3nt: TGTGCCAGCAGTTACCTGGGTAGGGCGGATCTTTACGAGCAGTACTTC; CDR3aa: CASSYLGRADLYEQYF
abundance: .; d_gene: .; v_gene: TRBV30; j_gene: TRBJ1-2; CDR3nt: TGTGCCTGGGGCCTTGGCTACACCTTC; CDR3aa: CAWGLGYTF
abundance: .; d_gene: TRBD1; v_gene: TRBV6-5; j_gene: TRBJ1-6; CDR3nt: TGTGCCAGCAGTTACTCGGGACAGAGAAATTCACCCCTCCACTTT; CDR3aa: CASSYSGQRNSPLHF